This T cell receptor beta chain was recovered during a study of T-cell memory formation after mild COVID-19. Study as a whole: TCR clusters showed largely donor specificity. Points from the study as a whole: Nothing showed for sure that second-wave clones peaking on day 37 were SARS-CoV-2 specific. Some SARS-CoV-2-responding clones were already detected in memory before infection. Whereas later expanders leaned CD4+, clones contracting day 15 to 85 showed a balanced CD4/CD8 makeup.

From the 5' RACE reads, TCRdb called clonotypes with MiXCR, one entry per CDR3 protein. The table records 180,000 or so distinct CDR3 sequences, more than 9% of them present only once. Germline V gene lookup returns CDR1 DFQATT and CDR2 SNEGSKA (reference sequence). V lost 4 bases, J lost 6 bases, and 12 bases lay in between. CDR3 length: 12 residues. This clonotype was detected only a few times. The target antigen is unknown. The TCR sequence derives from a man aged 18 to 35 who had mild COVID-19 (a few samples of this study predate the infection). Cell type and time point are not known. The V gene is TRBV20-1, the J gene TRBJ1-2; D call uncertain. Sequencing was performed on PBMCs or a T cell subset sorted from them (not recorded which). The chain's CDR3 is CSAIPKSDGYTF. For the CDR3, the DNA is TGCAGTGCTATCCCAAAGAGCGATGGCTACACCTTC.